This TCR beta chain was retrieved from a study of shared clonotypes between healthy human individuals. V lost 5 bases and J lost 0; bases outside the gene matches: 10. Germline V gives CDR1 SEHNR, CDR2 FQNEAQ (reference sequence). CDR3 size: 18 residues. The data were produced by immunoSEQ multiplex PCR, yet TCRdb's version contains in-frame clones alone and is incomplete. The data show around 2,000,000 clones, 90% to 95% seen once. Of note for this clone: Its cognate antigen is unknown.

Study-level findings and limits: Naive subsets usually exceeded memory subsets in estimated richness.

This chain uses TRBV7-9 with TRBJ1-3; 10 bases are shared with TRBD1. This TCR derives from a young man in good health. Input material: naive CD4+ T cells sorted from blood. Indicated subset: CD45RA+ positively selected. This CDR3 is CASSPRDRGLFSGNTIYF. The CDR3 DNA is TGTGCCAGCAGCCCCCGGGACAGGGGACTTTTCTCTGGAAACACCATATATTTT. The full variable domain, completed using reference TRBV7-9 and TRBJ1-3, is DTGVSQNPRHKITKRGQNVTFRCDPISEHNRLYWYRQTLGQGPEFLTYFQNEAQLEKSRLLSDRFSAERPKGSFSTLEIQRTEQGDSAMYLCASSPRDRGLFSGNTIYFGEGSWLTVV.